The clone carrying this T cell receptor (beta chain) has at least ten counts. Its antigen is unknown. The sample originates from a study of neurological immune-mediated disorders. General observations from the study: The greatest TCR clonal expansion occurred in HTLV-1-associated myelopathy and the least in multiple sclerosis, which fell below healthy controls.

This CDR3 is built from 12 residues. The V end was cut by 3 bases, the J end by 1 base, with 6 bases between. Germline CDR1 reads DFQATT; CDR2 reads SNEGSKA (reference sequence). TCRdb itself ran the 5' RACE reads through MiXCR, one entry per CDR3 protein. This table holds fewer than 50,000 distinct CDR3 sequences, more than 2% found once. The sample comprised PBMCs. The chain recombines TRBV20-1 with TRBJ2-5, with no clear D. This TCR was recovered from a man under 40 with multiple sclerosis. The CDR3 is CSASVAQETQYF. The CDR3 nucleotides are TGCAGTGCTAGTGTCGCCCAAGAGACCCAGTACTTC.